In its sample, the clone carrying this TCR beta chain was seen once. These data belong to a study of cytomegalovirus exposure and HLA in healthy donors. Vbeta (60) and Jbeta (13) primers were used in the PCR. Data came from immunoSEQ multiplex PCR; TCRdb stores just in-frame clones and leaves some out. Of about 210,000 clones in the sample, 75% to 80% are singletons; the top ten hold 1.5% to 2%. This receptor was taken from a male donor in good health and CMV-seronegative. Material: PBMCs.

The CDR3 is CASSLGETEAFF. The CDR3 DNA reads TGTGCCAGCAGTCTGGGAGAAACTGAAGCTTTCTTT. The chain has TRBV27 and TRBJ1-1; D is uncertain. The germline CDR1 and CDR2 sequences are MNHEY and SMNVEV (reference sequence). This CDR3 spans 12 amino acids. The V end lost 5 bases, the J end lost 5 bases, and 9 bases lay between the germline ends.